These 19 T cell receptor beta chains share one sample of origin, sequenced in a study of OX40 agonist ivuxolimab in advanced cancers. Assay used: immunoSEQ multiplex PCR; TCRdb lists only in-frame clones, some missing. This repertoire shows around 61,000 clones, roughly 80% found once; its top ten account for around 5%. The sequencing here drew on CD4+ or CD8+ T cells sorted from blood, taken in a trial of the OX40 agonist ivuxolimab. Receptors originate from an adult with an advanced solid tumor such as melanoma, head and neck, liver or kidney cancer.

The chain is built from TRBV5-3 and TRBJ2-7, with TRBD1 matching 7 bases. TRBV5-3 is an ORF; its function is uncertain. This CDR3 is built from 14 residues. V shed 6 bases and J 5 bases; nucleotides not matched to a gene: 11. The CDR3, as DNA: TGTGCCAGAACTTCGACAGGGAAAGGCGACGAGCAGTACTTC. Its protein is CARTSTGKGDEQYF.

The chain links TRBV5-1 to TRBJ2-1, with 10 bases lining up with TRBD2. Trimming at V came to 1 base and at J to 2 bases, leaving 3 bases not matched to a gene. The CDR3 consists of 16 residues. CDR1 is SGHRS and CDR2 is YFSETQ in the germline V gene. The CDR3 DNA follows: TGCGCCAGCAGCTTGCAAGCGGGAGGGCCCTACAATGAGCAGTTCTTC. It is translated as CASSLQAGGPYNEQFF.

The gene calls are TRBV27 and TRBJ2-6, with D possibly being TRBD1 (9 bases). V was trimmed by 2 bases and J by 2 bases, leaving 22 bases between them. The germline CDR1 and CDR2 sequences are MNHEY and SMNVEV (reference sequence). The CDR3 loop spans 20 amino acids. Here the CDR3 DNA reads TGTGCCAGCAGTTTAAGGGTAGCGGGACAGGGCATCACTGGGGCCAACGTCCTGACTTTC. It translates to CASSLRVAGQGITGANVLTF. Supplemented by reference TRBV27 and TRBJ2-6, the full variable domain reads EAQVTQNPRYLITVTGKKLTVTCSQNMNHEYMSWYRQDPGLGLRQIYYSMNVEVTDKGDVPEGYKVSRKEKRNFPLILESPSPNQTSLYFCASSLRVAGQGITGANVLTFGAGSRLTVL.

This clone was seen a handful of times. For the CDR3, the DNA is TGTGCCAGTAAACAGGTGGTGTATGGCTACACCTTC. Amino acid sequence: CASKQVVYGYTF. V and J are TRBV28 and TRBJ1-2, with a tentative D call TRBD1 (5 bases). The CDR3 totals 12 residues. Trimming pared 9 bases from V and 5 bases from J, leaving 13 bases between. Germline lookup yields CDR1 MDHEN and CDR2 SYDVKM.

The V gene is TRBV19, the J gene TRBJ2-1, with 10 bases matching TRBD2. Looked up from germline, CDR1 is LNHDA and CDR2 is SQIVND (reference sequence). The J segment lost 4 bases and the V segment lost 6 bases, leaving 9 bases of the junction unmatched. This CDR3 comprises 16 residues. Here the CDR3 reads CASSPASGSLYNEQFF. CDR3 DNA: TGTGCCAGTAGCCCGGCTAGCGGGAGTTTATACAATGAGCAGTTCTTC.

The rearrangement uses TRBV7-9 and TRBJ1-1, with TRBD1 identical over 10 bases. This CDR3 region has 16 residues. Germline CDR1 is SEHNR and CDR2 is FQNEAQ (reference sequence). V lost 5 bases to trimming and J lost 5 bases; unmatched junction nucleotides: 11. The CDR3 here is CASSLGQGIGKTEAFF. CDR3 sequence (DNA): TGTGCCAGCAGCCTGGGACAGGGGATTGGTAAAACTGAAGCTTTCTTT.

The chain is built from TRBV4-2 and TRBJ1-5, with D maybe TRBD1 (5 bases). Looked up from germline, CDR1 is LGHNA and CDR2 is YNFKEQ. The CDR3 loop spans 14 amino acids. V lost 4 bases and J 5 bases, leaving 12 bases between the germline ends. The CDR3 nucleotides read TGTGCCAGCAGCCTCCAGGGTTCCCATCAGCCCCAGCATTTT. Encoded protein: CASSLQGSHQPQHF.

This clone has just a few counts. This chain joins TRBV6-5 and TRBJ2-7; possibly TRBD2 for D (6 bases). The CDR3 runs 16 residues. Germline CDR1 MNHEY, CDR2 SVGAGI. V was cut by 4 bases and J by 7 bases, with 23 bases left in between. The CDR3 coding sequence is TGTGCCAGCAGTTCAGGGCGGACGGGGGTCATGAGGGAGCAGTACTTC. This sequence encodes CASSSGRTGVMREQYF.

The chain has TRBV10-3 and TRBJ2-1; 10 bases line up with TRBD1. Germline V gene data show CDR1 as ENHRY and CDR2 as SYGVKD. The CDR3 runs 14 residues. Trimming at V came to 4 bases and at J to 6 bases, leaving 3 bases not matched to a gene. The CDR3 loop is CAISARTGGNEQFF. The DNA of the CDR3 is TGTGCCATCAGTGCCCGGACAGGGGGCAATGAGCAGTTCTTC.

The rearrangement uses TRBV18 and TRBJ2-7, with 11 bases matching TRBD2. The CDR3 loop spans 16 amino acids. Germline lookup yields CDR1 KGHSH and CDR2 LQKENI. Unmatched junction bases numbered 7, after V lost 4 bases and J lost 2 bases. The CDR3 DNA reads TGTGCCAGCTCACTTATCGGGACTAGCGGTACCTACGAGCAGTACTTC. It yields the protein CASSLIGTSGTYEQYF. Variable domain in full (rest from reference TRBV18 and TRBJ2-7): NAGVMQNPRHLVRRRGQEARLRCSPMKGHSHVYWYRQLPEEGLKFMVYLQKENIIDESGMPKERFSAEFPKEGPSILRIQQVVRGDSAAYFCASSLIGTSGTYEQYFGPGTRLTVT.

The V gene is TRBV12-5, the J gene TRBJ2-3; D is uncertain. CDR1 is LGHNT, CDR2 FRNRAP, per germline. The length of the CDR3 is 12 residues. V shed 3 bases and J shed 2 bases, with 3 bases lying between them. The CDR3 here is CASGLDTDTQYF. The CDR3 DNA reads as TGTGCTAGTGGTTTAGACACAGATACGCAGTATTTT.

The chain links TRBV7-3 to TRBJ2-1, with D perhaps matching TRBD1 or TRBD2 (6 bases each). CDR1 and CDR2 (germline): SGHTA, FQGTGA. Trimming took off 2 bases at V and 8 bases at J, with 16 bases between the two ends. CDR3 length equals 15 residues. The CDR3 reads CASSLGTLEGDEQFF. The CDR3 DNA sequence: TGTGCCAGCAGCTTAGGGACCTTGGAGGGGGATGAGCAGTTCTTC.

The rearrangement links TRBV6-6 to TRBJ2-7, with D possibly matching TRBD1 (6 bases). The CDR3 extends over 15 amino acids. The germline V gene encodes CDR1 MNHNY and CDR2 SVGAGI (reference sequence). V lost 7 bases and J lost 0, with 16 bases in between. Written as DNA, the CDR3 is TGTGCCAGCAAAAGTCTACAGGGATTCTCCTACGAGCAGTACTTC. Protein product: CASKSLQGFSYEQYF.

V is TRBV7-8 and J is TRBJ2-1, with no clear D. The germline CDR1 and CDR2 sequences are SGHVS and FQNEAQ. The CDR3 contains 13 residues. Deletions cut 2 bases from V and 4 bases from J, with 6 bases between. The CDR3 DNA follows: TGTGCCAGCAGCTTACTGGGGTACAATGAGCAGTTCTTC. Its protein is CASSLLGYNEQFF.

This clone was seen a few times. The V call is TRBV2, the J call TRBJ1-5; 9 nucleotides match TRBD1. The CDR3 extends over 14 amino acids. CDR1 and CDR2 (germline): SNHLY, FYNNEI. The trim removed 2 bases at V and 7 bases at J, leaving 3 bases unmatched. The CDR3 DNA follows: TGTGCCAGCAGTGAAAACAGGGGGCAACAGCCCCAGCATTTT. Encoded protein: CASSENRGQQPQHF.

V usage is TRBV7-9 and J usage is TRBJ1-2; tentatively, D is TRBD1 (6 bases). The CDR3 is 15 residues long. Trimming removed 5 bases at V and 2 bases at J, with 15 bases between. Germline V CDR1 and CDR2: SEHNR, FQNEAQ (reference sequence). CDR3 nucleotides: TGTGCCAGCAGCCAACCCTATCAGGGGAACTATGGCTACACCTTC. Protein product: CASSQPYQGNYGYTF.

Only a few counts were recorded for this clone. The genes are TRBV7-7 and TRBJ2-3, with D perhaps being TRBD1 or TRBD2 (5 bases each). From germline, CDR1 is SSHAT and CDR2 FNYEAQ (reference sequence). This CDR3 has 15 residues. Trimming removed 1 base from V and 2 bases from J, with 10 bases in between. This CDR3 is CASSLGDGHTDTQYF. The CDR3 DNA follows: TGTGCCAGCAGCTTAGGGGACGGGCACACAGATACGCAGTATTTT.

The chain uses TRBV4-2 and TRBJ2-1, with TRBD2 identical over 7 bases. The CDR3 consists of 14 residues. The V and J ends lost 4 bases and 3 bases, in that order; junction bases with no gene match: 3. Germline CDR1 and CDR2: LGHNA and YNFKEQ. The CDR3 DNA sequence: TGTGCCAGCAGCCCCGGGACTATCTACAATGAGCAGTTCTTC. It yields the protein CASSPGTIYNEQFF.

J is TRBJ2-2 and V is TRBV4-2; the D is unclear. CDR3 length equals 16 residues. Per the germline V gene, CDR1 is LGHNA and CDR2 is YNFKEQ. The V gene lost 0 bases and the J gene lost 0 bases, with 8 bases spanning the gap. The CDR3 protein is CASSQEPGANTGELFF. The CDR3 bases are TGTGCCAGCAGCCAAGAACCAGGCGCGAACACCGGGGAGCTGTTTTTT.